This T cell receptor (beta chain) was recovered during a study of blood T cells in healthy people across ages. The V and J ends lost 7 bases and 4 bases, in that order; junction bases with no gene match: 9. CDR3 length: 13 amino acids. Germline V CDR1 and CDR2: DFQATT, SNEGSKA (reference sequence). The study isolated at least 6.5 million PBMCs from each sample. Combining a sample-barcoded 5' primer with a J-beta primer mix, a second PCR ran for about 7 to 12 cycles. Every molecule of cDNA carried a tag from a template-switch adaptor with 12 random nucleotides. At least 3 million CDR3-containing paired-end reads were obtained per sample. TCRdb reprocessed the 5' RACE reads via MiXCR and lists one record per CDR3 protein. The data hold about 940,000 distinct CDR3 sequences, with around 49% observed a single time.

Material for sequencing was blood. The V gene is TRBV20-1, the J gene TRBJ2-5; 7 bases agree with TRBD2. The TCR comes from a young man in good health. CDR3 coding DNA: TGCAGTGACCGGGGGAGGGTTTCAGAGACCCAGTACTTC. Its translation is CSDRGRVSETQYF.